This T cell receptor beta chain was identified in a study of OX40 agonist ivuxolimab in advanced cancers. The data were produced by immunoSEQ multiplex PCR, yet TCRdb's version contains in-frame clones alone and is incomplete. This sample has tens of thousands of clones, with 81% found just once. The sequence came from an adult with an advanced solid tumor such as melanoma, head and neck, liver or kidney cancer. Sequences were derived from CD4+ or CD8+ T cells sorted from blood, sampled in a trial of the OX40 agonist ivuxolimab.

The chain's CDR3 is CASSQDPSGGAYNEQFF. CDR3 nucleotides: TGCGCCAGCAGCCAAGACCCTAGCGGGGGGGCCTACAATGAGCAGTTCTTC. The chain couples TRBV4-1 to TRBJ2-1; 12 bases fit TRBD2. CDR3 length: 17 residues. Germline CDR1 is MGHRA and CDR2 is YSYEKL. V was pared by 0 bases and J by 2 bases, with 2 bases of the junction left unmatched.